A single sample is the source of the 25 T cell receptor beta chains below, sequenced in a study of shared clonotypes between healthy human individuals. Repertoires were generated with immunoSEQ multiplex PCR, while TCRdb's copy carries only in-frame clones and drops some. The sample contains 1,500,000 or so clones, roughly 97% of which appear only once. Sequencing input: naive CD4+ T cells sorted from blood. The sample's subset: CD45RA+ positively selected. The receptors were sampled from a man aged 25 to 40 in good health.

The gene calls are TRBV7-6 and TRBJ2-3, with 7 nucleotides matching TRBD2. The CDR3 spans 17 residues. Trimming cost V 2 bases and J 6 bases; bases outside gene matches: 14. Germline V lookup: CDR1 SGHVS, CDR2 FNYEAQ. This CDR3 is CASSLNPWLAAMDTQYF. The CDR3 coding sequence is TGTGCCAGCAGCTTAAATCCGTGGCTAGCGGCTATGGATACGCAGTATTTT.

This clone was counted a single time. The chain uses TRBV30 and TRBJ1-4; no clear D gene. Germline assignment: CDR1 GTSNPN and CDR2 SVGIG (reference sequence). Trimming took off 5 bases at V and 8 bases at J, with 12 bases between the two ends. CDR3 size: 12 residues. The CDR3 spells CAWRPGKEKLFF. In nucleotides, the CDR3 is TGTGCCTGGCGTCCGGGGAAAGAAAAACTGTTTTTT.

V gene TRBV21-1 combines with J gene TRBJ1-2; the table's TRBD1 call for D was not verified on the DNA. TRBV21-1 represents a pseudogene. The CDR3 runs to 15 residues. The CDR3 loop is CASSKEETGQGGYTF. The CDR3 nucleotides are TGTGCCAGCAGCAAAGAGGAAACAGGACAGGGTGGCTACACCTTC.

This rearrangement joins TRBV7-6 to TRBJ2-1; a weak D match, TRBD2 (6 bases). CDR3 length equals 16 residues. The germline gives CDR1 SGHVS, CDR2 FNYEAQ. V was clipped by 0 bases and J by 2 bases, with 11 bases between them. The CDR3 sequence is CASSLATSGPYNEQFF. CDR3 in DNA: TGTGCCAGCAGCTTAGCGACTAGTGGGCCCTACAATGAGCAGTTCTTC.

Many counts were recorded for this clone. The J gene is TRBJ2-2, the V gene TRBV11-2, with TRBD1 as a possible D gene (6 bases). The germline CDR1 and CDR2 sequences are SGHAT and FQNNGV. The V end was cut by 5 bases, the J end by 6 bases, with 13 bases between. This CDR3 has 14 amino acids. This CDR3 reads CASSRQVLAGELFF. CDR3 coding DNA: TGTGCCAGCAGCCGACAGGTGTTGGCCGGGGAGCTGTTTTTT.

The genes are TRBV11-2 and TRBJ2-5; the match to TRBD2 covers 10 bases. The CDR3 has 14 residues. Germline CDR1 is SGHAT and CDR2 is FQNNGV. Germline trimming cut 5 bases from V and 7 bases from J; bases unmatched to any gene: 7. The CDR3 region is CASSPGTSVTTQYF. CDR3 in DNA: TGTGCCAGCAGCCCGGGGACTAGCGTTACGACCCAGTACTTC.

V gene TRBV28 combines with J gene TRBJ2-7; D is ambiguous. CDR1 is MDHEN, CDR2 SYDVKM, per germline. The CDR3 runs 15 residues. Trimming pared 5 bases from V and 3 bases from J, leaving 17 bases between. Written as DNA, the CDR3 is TGTGCCAGCAGTCCCCAGATTGGATTAAGCTACGAGCAGTACTTC. Its translation: CASSPQIGLSYEQYF.

As concerns this clone: Other DNA sequences in the same sample also yield this CDR3. This chain uses TRBV7-3 with TRBJ1-1; D gene ambiguous. Germline V gives CDR1 SGHTA, CDR2 FQGTGA. V was trimmed by 3 bases and J by 0 bases, leaving 5 bases between them. The CDR3 sequence is 13 residues long. The CDR3 sequence is CASSLHMNTEAFF. In DNA form, the CDR3 reads TGTGCCAGCAGCTTGCATATGAACACTGAAGCTTTCTTT.

The rearrangement uses TRBV25-1 and TRBJ1-4, with D perhaps matching TRBD1 (5 bases). This CDR3 is built from 14 residues. V lost 4 bases to trimming and J lost 10 bases, with 16 bases between them. Germline lookup yields CDR1 MGHDK and CDR2 SYGVNS. CDR3 in DNA: TGTGCCAGCAGTGCCCGACAAGGGAGGGGAAAACTGTTTTTT. As protein: CASSARQGRGKLFF.

J is TRBJ2-7 and V is TRBV28; 10 bases match TRBD2. This CDR3 contains 15 residues. The germline CDR1 and CDR2 sequences are MDHEN and SYDVKM. V shed 0 bases and J 5 bases; nucleotides not matched to a gene: 4. Written as DNA, the CDR3 is TGTGCCAGCAGTTTATGGCTAGCGGGAGACAACGAGCAGTACTTC. It is translated as CASSLWLAGDNEQYF.

V usage is TRBV30 and J usage is TRBJ2-1; 14 nucleotides align to TRBD2. The germline CDR1 and CDR2 sequences are GTSNPN and SVGIG (reference sequence). V trimming: 3 bases; J trimming: 9 bases; junction bases outside the gene matches: 4. The CDR3 runs to 14 residues. The CDR3 DNA reads TGTGCCTGGAGAGGACTAGCGGGAGGAAGTGAGCAGTTCTTC. Protein sequence: CAWRGLAGGSEQFF.

This clone was seen only once. V usage is TRBV19 and J usage is TRBJ2-7, with no clear D. This CDR3 region has 13 residues. The germline V and J ends were trimmed by 0 bases and 3 bases, with 6 bases remaining between them. Germline-derived CDR1 and CDR2 are LNHDA and SQIVND (reference sequence). CDR3 sequence (DNA): TGTGCCAGTAGTATAGACTACAACTACGAGCAGTACTTC. Encoded protein: CASSIDYNYEQYF. Supplemented by reference TRBV19 and TRBJ2-7, the full variable domain reads DGGITQSPKYLFRKEGQNVTLSCEQNLNHDAMYWYRQDPGQGLRLIYYSQIVNDFQKGDIAEGYSVSREKKESFPLTVTSAQKNPTAFYLCASSIDYNYEQYFGPGTRLTVT.

The gene calls are TRBV11-2 and TRBJ1-4, with D possibly being TRBD1 (5 bases). Between the trimmed V and J ends, which lost 0 bases and 3 bases, there was a span of 8 bases. Germline V lookup: CDR1 SGHAT, CDR2 FQNNGV. The length of the CDR3 is 15 residues. The CDR3 loop is CASSLDPRANEKLFF. Written as DNA, the CDR3 is TGTGCCAGCAGCTTAGATCCCAGGGCTAATGAAAAACTGTTTTTT.

This clone was seen a single time. The CDR3 DNA is TGTGCCAGCAGCGAAACCCAGGGCAATGAAGCTTTCTTT. Its protein product is CASSETQGNEAFF. The rearrangement links TRBV6-1 to TRBJ1-1; TRBD1 is a possible D gene (5 bases). The CDR3 consists of 13 residues. The V and J ends lost 6 bases and 7 bases respectively, with 15 bases between them. Germline loops: CDR1 MNHNS, CDR2 SASEGT.

The chain has TRBV6-5 and TRBJ1-5, with D unresolved. The ends were cut back, 1 base at V and 3 bases at J, with 7 bases in the middle. This CDR3 has 14 residues. The germline gives CDR1 MNHEY, CDR2 SVGAGI. The CDR3 region is CASSYFKTNQPQHF. The CDR3, as DNA: TGTGCCAGCAGTTACTTCAAGACCAATCAGCCCCAGCATTTT.

The chain is built from TRBV28 and TRBJ1-2, with TRBD1 as a possible D gene (5 bases). This CDR3 has 14 amino acids. V was pared by 5 bases and J by 4 bases, with 14 bases between. The germline gives CDR1 MDHEN, CDR2 SYDVKM. In DNA, the CDR3 is TGTGCCAGCAGTCCTGACAGACGTACCTATGGCTACACCTTC. Translating it yields CASSPDRRTYGYTF.

Comment on this clone: This same CDR3 is encoded by further DNA sequences in the sample. The rearrangement uses TRBV20-1 and TRBJ2-7; D is ambiguous. Germline CDR1 is DFQATT and CDR2 is SNEGSKA (reference sequence). The CDR3 is 11 residues long. The V end lost 6 bases, the J end lost 2 bases, and 8 bases lay between the germline ends. Here the CDR3 reads CSASRTYEQYF. The CDR3 bases are TGCAGTGCATCCCGGACCTACGAGCAGTACTTC.

V usage is TRBV27 and J usage is TRBJ2-2; 7 bases are shared with TRBD2. V dropped 5 bases and J dropped 0; count of bases not matched to a gene: 9. Germline CDR1 and CDR2: MNHEY and SMNVEV (reference sequence). The CDR3 contains 17 residues. This chain's CDR3 is CASSSIRTSSNTGELFF. The CDR3 DNA reads TGTGCCAGCAGTAGCATACGGACTAGTTCGAACACCGGGGAGCTGTTTTTT.

The chain has TRBV6-5 and TRBJ2-1, with 8 bases matching TRBD1. With 11 bases clipped from V and 0 bases from J, the junction kept 3 bases outside the gene matches. From germline, CDR1 is MNHEY and CDR2 SVGAGI. The length of the CDR3 is 13 residues. Here the CDR3 DNA reads TGTGCCGCACAGGGGGTCTCCTACAATGAGCAGTTCTTC. Its translation is CAAQGVSYNEQFF.

Notes on this clone: Distinct nucleotide sequences in the sample also encode this CDR3. The rearrangement joins TRBV28 to TRBJ2-1, with 7 nucleotides matching TRBD2. This CDR3 has 15 residues. Germline CDR1 and CDR2: MDHEN and SYDVKM. V was clipped by 2 bases and J by 7 bases; unmatched bases: 8. CDR3 sequence reads: CASSLSGRALNEQFF. Here the CDR3 DNA reads TGTGCCAGCAGTTTAAGTGGGAGGGCCCTAAATGAGCAGTTCTTC.

The rearrangement uses TRBV2 and TRBJ2-1, with 10 bases matching TRBD1. Trimming took 8 bases from V and 0 from J; bases not matched to a gene: 13. There are 18 residues in the CDR3. Germline V gene lookup returns CDR1 SNHLY and CDR2 FYNNEI. The CDR3, as DNA: TGTGCCAGCGGAGGGACAGGGGTAGCCTCGGGCTCCTACAATGAGCAGTTCTTC. It encodes CASGGTGVASGSYNEQFF.

A word on this clone: Other DNA sequences in the sample encode the same CDR3. This chain joins TRBV6-1 and TRBJ1-1, with unresolved D. The CDR3 contains 11 residues. CDR1 and CDR2 from the germline V gene are MNHNS and SASEGT. Between the trimmed V and J ends, which lost 6 bases and 3 bases, there was a span of 5 bases. The CDR3 nucleotides read TGTGCCAGCAGGAGGGACACTGAAGCTTTCTTT. The encoded protein is CASRRDTEAFF.

The chain links TRBV5-5 to TRBJ2-3, with 9 nucleotides matching TRBD2. The CDR3 loop spans 14 amino acids. V trimming: 4 bases; J trimming: 7 bases; junction bases outside the gene matches: 7. Germline lookup yields CDR1 SGHKS and CDR2 YYEKEE (reference sequence). CDR3 in DNA: TGTGCCAGCAGCCCCGGCGGGAGGGCATATACGCAGTATTTT. Translating gives CASSPGGRAYTQYF.

The rearrangement joins TRBV5-1 to TRBJ2-7, with D possibly being TRBD1 or TRBD2 (5 bases each). The CDR3 covers 15 residues. Germline V lookup: CDR1 SGHRS, CDR2 YFSETQ. Deletions cut 0 bases from V and 3 bases from J, with 13 bases between. The chain's CDR3 is CASSLDTGTRYEQYF. The CDR3 DNA is TGCGCCAGCAGCTTGGATACTGGGACCCGCTACGAGCAGTACTTC. Variable domain in full (rest from reference TRBV5-1 and TRBJ2-7): KAGVTQTPRYLIKTRGQQVTLSCSPISGHRSVSWYQQTPGQGLQFLFEYFSETQRNKGNFPGRFSGRQFSNSRSEMNVSTLELGDSALYLCASSLDTGTRYEQYFGPGTRLTVT.

About this clone itself: Within the sample, other DNA sequences also encode this same CDR3. The chain joins TRBV5-1 to TRBJ2-3, with a tentative D call TRBD2 (6 bases). The V end lost 4 bases, the J end lost 0 bases, and 9 bases lay between the germline ends. In germline, CDR1 is SGHRS, CDR2 YFSETQ. The CDR3 runs 14 residues. DNA for the CDR3: TGCGCCAGCAGCCCACGGGGGAGCACAGATACGCAGTATTTT. Encoded protein: CASSPRGSTDTQYF.